Below are 23 T cell receptor beta chains sequenced from a single sample in a study of shared clonotypes between healthy human individuals (dated by TCRdb to about 2020). Library method: the immunoSEQ multiplex PCR assay. TCRdb mirrors the immuneACCESS table, restricted to in-frame sequences. Some clones are absent from its copies; in checked studies, under half trace to an unresolved V gene, and the reason for the others is unknown. The sample table shows approximately 740,000 clones, and around 93% are seen once. The ten largest clonotypes hold around 24% of the sample. CD8 naive samples were obtained by positive selection for CCR7 among CD45RO-negative cells, yielding a CD45RA+CCR7+ population from which TemRA cells were excluded. The sample was naive CD8+ T cells sorted from blood. In light of the paper, this sample's cell subset or site label describes: CD45RA+CCR7+. The receptor set was obtained from a man between 25 and 39 years old in good health.

The genes are TRBV4-1 and TRBJ2-2; D might be TRBD2 (6 bases). The germline V gene has CDR1 MGHRA and CDR2 YSYEKL. The CDR3 sequence is 18 residues long. V lost 4 bases, J lost 6 bases, and 24 bases lay in between. The CDR3 protein is CASSPLGRSEDSAGELFF. CDR3 coding DNA: TGCGCCAGCAGCCCCTTGGGGAGGAGTGAGGACTCGGCCGGGGAGCTGTTTTTT.

The V call is TRBV5-1, the J call TRBJ2-2, with D unclear. The V gene lost 4 bases and the J gene lost 7 bases, with 11 bases spanning the gap. The CDR3 consists of 13 residues. Germline V gene data show CDR1 as SGHRS and CDR2 as YFSETQ. This chain's CDR3 is CASSTAGHGELFF. CDR3 nucleotide sequence: TGCGCCAGCAGCACCGCCGGGCACGGGGAGCTGTTTTTT.

J is TRBJ2-7 and V is TRBV27; 8 bases line up with TRBD2. Trimming at V came to 2 bases and at J to 3 bases, leaving 3 bases not matched to a gene. This CDR3 contains 14 residues. Germline CDR1 MNHEY, CDR2 SMNVEV (reference sequence). The CDR3 DNA sequence: TGTGCCAGCAGTTTAGCGGGAGGAAACTACGAGCAGTACTTC. Translating it yields CASSLAGGNYEQYF.

This clone has only one observation. J is TRBJ2-1 and V is TRBV5-4, with D hard to call. V was trimmed by 2 bases and J by 10 bases, leaving 10 bases between them. This CDR3 contains 12 residues. The germline CDR1 and CDR2 sequences are SGHNT and YYREEE (reference sequence). The CDR3 nucleotides read TGTGCCAGCAGCTTCCAGGACGACGAGCAGTTCTTC. Encoded protein: CASSFQDDEQFF.

This clone was seen once. At the DNA level, this CDR3 is encoded by other sequences in the same sample as well. The chain links TRBV7-9 to TRBJ2-3, with no clear D. Per germline, CDR1 SEHNR and CDR2 FQNEAQ (reference sequence). The CDR3 is made up of 12 amino acids. V lost 5 bases to trimming and J lost 4 bases, with 7 bases between them. CDR3 sequence (DNA): TGTGCCAGCAGCCTTGGGGCAGATACGCAGTATTTT. Translating it yields CASSLGADTQYF.

This chain uses TRBV28 with TRBJ1-5, with TRBD1 as a possible D gene (6 bases). V lost 6 bases, J lost 5 bases, and 11 bases lay in between. CDR3 size: 13 residues. CDR1 is MDHEN, CDR2 SYDVKM, per germline. The CDR3 coding sequence is TGTGCCAGCAGCCGTACAGGGTATCAGCCCCAGCATTTT. Protein: CASSRTGYQPQHF.

This clone was counted once. The rearrangement links TRBV18 to TRBJ2-5; D could derive from TRBD1 or TRBD2 (5 bases each). Per germline, CDR1 KGHSH and CDR2 LQKENI. The CDR3 extends over 16 amino acids. V was pared by 8 bases and J by 1 base, with 20 bases between. The CDR3 nucleotides read TGTGCCAGCACCACGGGCGATCGGGGCGTCCAAGAGACCCAGTACTTC. Amino acid sequence: CASTTGDRGVQETQYF.

The rearrangement links TRBV4-1 to TRBJ1-2; a weak D match, TRBD1 (5 bases). The CDR3 is 17 residues long. Germline CDR1 reads MGHRA; CDR2 reads YSYEKL. The V end lost 5 bases, the J end lost 0 bases, and 19 bases lay between the germline ends. As DNA, the CDR3 is TGCGCCAGCAGCGAGATCGAGGGCAGGGTAGCTAACTATGGCTACACCTTC. As protein: CASSEIEGRVANYGYTF.

Only one count was recorded for this clone. A junction end diverges from the germline sequence, so it may reflect a read error. The V gene is TRBV7-2, the J gene TRBJ2-3; perhaps TRBD1 as D (6 bases). The CDR3 runs 13 residues. Per germline, CDR1 SGHTA and CDR2 FQGNSA. CDR3 DNA sequence: TGTGCCAACAGCCAGGGGCCCGGGAATACGCAGTATTTT. Its translation is CANSQGPGNTQYF.

This rearrangement joins TRBV7-6 to TRBJ2-7; possible D gene TRBD1, 6 bases. CDR3 size: 15 residues. Germline V gene data show CDR1 as SGHVS and CDR2 as FNYEAQ. V shed 5 bases and J shed 3 bases, with 17 bases lying between them. CDR3 DNA: TGTGCCAGCAGCCGGGGACACCCACGTTTCTACGAGCAGTACTTC. Its translation is CASSRGHPRFYEQYF.

This clone was seen only once. Within the sample, other DNA sequences also encode this same CDR3. The rearrangement joins TRBV9 to TRBJ2-3; 8 nucleotides agree with TRBD2. This CDR3 region has 16 residues. The V gene end was trimmed by 0 bases and the J gene end by 0 bases; junction bases not matched to a gene: 3. Germline CDR1 SGDLS, CDR2 YYNGEE. This CDR3 reads CASSVASGGSTDTQYF. CDR3 DNA: TGTGCCAGCAGCGTAGCTTCGGGGGGGAGCACAGATACGCAGTATTTT.

V and J are TRBV19 and TRBJ2-6; no clear D gene. V was trimmed by 5 bases and J by 2 bases, leaving 16 bases between them. Germline CDR1 reads LNHDA; CDR2 reads SQIVND (reference sequence). CDR3 length: 17 amino acids. The CDR3 region has the DNA TGTGCCAGTAGTTTCCCGGACCTCGCCCCTGGGGCCAACGTCCTGACTTTC. Its translation is CASSFPDLAPGANVLTF.

The chain links TRBV7-8 to TRBJ1-1; unclear D gene. Trimming cost V 5 bases and J 0 bases, with 13 bases left between them. The CDR3 extends over 15 amino acids. Per the germline V gene, CDR1 is SGHVS and CDR2 is FQNEAQ. CDR3 protein: CASSTRGGVNTEAFF. CDR3 nucleotides: TGTGCCAGCAGCACCCGGGGTGGGGTGAACACTGAAGCTTTCTTT. Complete variable domain (other parts from reference TRBV7-8 and TRBJ1-1): GAGVSQSPRYKVAKRGQDVALRCDPISGHVSLFWYQQALGQGPEFLTYFQNEAQLDKSGLPSDRFFAERPEGSVSTLKIQRTQQEDSAVYLCASSTRGGVNTEAFFGQGTRLTVV.

DNA for the CDR3: TGTGCCAGCAGCCTCGCGGGCGCCGGTAATGAGCAGTTCTTC. It is translated as CASSLAGAGNEQFF. V is TRBV6-5 and J is TRBJ2-1, with D perhaps matching TRBD2 (5 bases). Per germline, CDR1 MNHEY and CDR2 SVGAGI. Trimming took 6 bases from V and 7 from J, leaving 16 bases between them. The CDR3 length is 14 residues.

The J gene is TRBJ2-3, the V gene TRBV9; TRBD1 matches 10 bases. Germline CDR1 is SGDLS and CDR2 is YYNGEE. This CDR3 is built from 16 residues. Losses at the gene ends were 7 bases for V and 5 bases for J; bases not matched to a gene: 13. CDR3 DNA: TGTGCCAGCTGCCCGGGAGGGACAGGGGAATTAGATACGCAGTATTTT. Amino acids: CASCPGGTGELDTQYF.

The V gene is TRBV2, the J gene TRBJ2-3, with D unclear. Germline V lookup: CDR1 SNHLY, CDR2 FYNNEI. Trimming took off 7 bases at V and 4 bases at J, with 6 bases between the two ends. The CDR3 extends over 11 amino acids. The CDR3 region has the DNA TGTGCCAGCATAAAAGCAGATACGCAGTATTTT. Its translation: CASIKADTQYF.

V gene TRBV7-2 combines with J gene TRBJ1-4, with 8 bases matching TRBD1. CDR3 length equals 14 residues. Germline-derived CDR1 and CDR2 are SGHTA and FQGNSA. V lost 4 bases, J lost 7 bases, and 5 bases stayed unmatched. The CDR3 bases are TGTGCCAGCAGCTCCCGGGACAGGAGTGAAAAACTGTTTTTT. This codes for CASSSRDRSEKLFF.

This clone was seen once. The same CDR3 also results from other DNA sequences found in this sample. This chain joins TRBV7-8 and TRBJ2-7, with D hard to call. This CDR3 is built from 12 residues. V shed 1 base and J shed 4 bases, with 5 bases lying between them. Germline CDR1 is SGHVS and CDR2 is FQNEAQ. Written as DNA, the CDR3 is TGTGCCAGCAGCTTAGGACGTTACGAGCAGTACTTC. Its translation: CASSLGRYEQYF. Using reference TRBV7-8 and TRBJ2-7 for the parts outside the CDR3, the full variable domain is GAGVSQSPRYKVAKRGQDVALRCDPISGHVSLFWYQQALGQGPEFLTYFQNEAQLDKSGLPSDRFFAERPEGSVSTLKIQRTQQEDSAVYLCASSLGRYEQYFGPGTRLTVT.

The chain uses TRBV10-3 and TRBJ2-7, with D uncertain. Looked up from germline, CDR1 is ENHRY and CDR2 is SYGVKD. Trimming took 6 bases from V and 3 from J, leaving 12 bases between them. CDR3 length equals 13 residues. CDR3 residues: CAIRTDGGYEQYF. The DNA of the CDR3 is TGTGCCATCAGAACAGACGGCGGCTACGAGCAGTACTTC.

The V and J genes are TRBV11-2 and TRBJ2-7; D unclear. The V gene lost 1 base and the J gene lost 2 bases, with 6 bases spanning the gap. CDR1 is SGHAT, CDR2 FQNNGV, per germline. The CDR3 has 13 residues. CDR3 sequence reads: CASSLVPAYEQYF. The CDR3 DNA reads as TGTGCCAGCAGCTTAGTGCCAGCCTACGAGCAGTACTTC.

V and J are TRBV29-1 and TRBJ2-7, with 9 nucleotides matching TRBD2. Germline V gene data show CDR1 as SQVTM and CDR2 as ANQGSEA. With V trimmed by 1 base and J by 0 bases, 4 bases remained unmatched. This CDR3 has 15 amino acids. CDR3 bases: TGCAGCGTTGAAGGACTAGCGGAGGCCTCCTACGAGCAGTACTTC. Translation gives CSVEGLAEASYEQYF.

The genes are TRBV7-9 and TRBJ1-1; 9 bases align to TRBD1. V lost 7 bases, J lost 2 bases, and 8 bases stayed unmatched. This CDR3 contains 15 residues. Germline V gene lookup returns CDR1 SEHNR and CDR2 FQNEAQ (reference sequence). The CDR3 here is CASTTGTGINTEAFF. CDR3 DNA: TGTGCCAGCACAACCGGGACAGGGATCAACACTGAAGCTTTCTTT.

The chain is built from TRBV6-5 and TRBJ2-5; maybe TRBD2 (6 bases). The ends were cut back, 7 bases at V and 1 base at J, with 13 bases in the middle. The CDR3 sequence is 14 residues long. From germline, CDR1 is MNHEY and CDR2 SVGAGI. The CDR3 sequence is CASNSGVSQETQYF. CDR3 coding DNA: TGTGCCAGCAACTCGGGAGTTAGCCAAGAGACCCAGTACTTC.